These T cell receptor beta chains were read from a single sample in a study of blood T cell repertoires in COVID-19. Data came from immunoSEQ multiplex PCR; TCRdb stores just in-frame clones and leaves some out. The sample has about 190,000 clones, 80% to 90% seen once; the top ten hold more than 4.5%. The sample comprised peripheral blood. These receptors came from a woman in her 70s with active or convalescent COVID-19. Both conserved end residues are part of each CDR3. The order of the fields is V gene, J gene, CDR3 protein.

TRBV7-9	TRBJ2-7	CASSLEGGPYEQYF
TRBV11-2	TRBJ1-6	CASSLLGGGNSPLHF
TRBV27	TRBJ1-2	CASRPFGGGDGYTF
TRBV4-2	TRBJ2-1	CASSQEMGTSGYNRQFF
TRBV7-9	TRBJ2-1	CASSLGTSGRLNEQFF
TRBV6-6	TRBJ1-2	CASTGQGTGGYTF
TRBV7-9	TRBJ2-7	CASSRGGGSYEQYF
TRBV5-6	TRBJ1-4	CASSFGGEKLFF
TRBV28	TRBJ1-2	CASRRGHGYTF
TRBV2	TRBJ2-3	CASRGTKRDTQYF
TRBV13	TRBJ2-3	CASSTRTSGRPRRYF
TRBV7-2	TRBJ2-7	CASSFSGSNYEQYF
TRBV27	TRBJ1-2	CASSLTQGIPGGYTF
TRBV11-2	TRBJ2-7	CASSSRLGPYEQYF
TRBV2	TRBJ1-4	CASKGGTGDEKLFF
TRBV28	TRBJ2-7	CEHGEWTYEQYF
TRBV5-1	TRBJ2-1	CASSLDLAGVGEQFF
TRBV12-3/TRBV12-4	TRBJ1-1	CASSGQPNTEAFF
TRBV7-3	TRBJ2-7	CASSLGVEWTSGTFSYEQYF
TRBV6-5	TRBJ2-3	CASSFLQGPPTDTQYF
TRBV6-6	TRBJ1-5	CASSYVGTENQPQHF
TRBV7-8	TRBJ1-5	CASSSTGGNQPQHF
TRBV4-1	TRBJ1-5	CASSQGTGVNQPQHF
TRBV27	TRBJ2-7	CASSSEGATYEQYF
TRBV5-6	TRBJ2-1	CASRRGGTQPGLGNEQFF
TRBV7-7	TRBJ2-1	CASSLNLDSSYNEQFF
TRBV25-1	TRBJ2-5	CASSDPGTGQETQYF
TRBV6-6	TRBJ2-7	CASSLHGTGVEQYF
TRBV7-8	TRBJ1-4	CASSLTRQSINEKLFF
TRBV24-1	TRBJ2-2	CATSSSAETGELFF
TRBV27	TRBJ1-5	CASGLTGTGLNQPQHF
TRBV7-9	TRBJ2-5	CASSTEGTRGETQYF
TRBV5-6	TRBJ1-2	CASSPGQSNYGYTF
TRBV6-2/TRBV6-3	TRBJ1-2	CASSYGTDQIYGYTF
TRBV7-3	TRBJ2-2	CASSPGTSGTGELFF
TRBV6-2/TRBV6-3	TRBJ1-2	CASSYGWRNRRDYGYTF
TRBV18	TRBJ2-7	CASSLDRGQYEQYF
TRBV28	TRBJ2-7	CASTSRSGRSSYEQYF
TRBV6-6	TRBJ2-7	CASSYPTGRGIEQYF
TRBV3-1/TRBV3-2	TRBJ2-5	CASSQDRVGTQYF
TRBV2	TRBJ2-1	CASTGTGGSYNEQFF
TRBV20-1	TRBJ2-7	CSASFPRGTSYEQYF
TRBV28	TRBJ2-7	CASSSAGTPNYEQYF
TRBV5-1	TRBJ2-3	CASSSGLVVPDTQYF
TRBV19	TRBJ1-1	CASSGGTGMNTEAFF
TRBV6-6	TRBJ2-5	CASSYSGTGLETQYF
TRBV5-4	TRBJ2-1	CASSVTPGTVNEQFF
TRBV2	TRBJ1-6	CASQLKDSYNSPLHF
TRBV13	TRBJ2-3	CASSSAGRGADTQYF
TRBV10-1	TRBJ2-3	CASSGSSGLSDTQYF
TRBV12-3/TRBV12-4	TRBJ1-4	CASSRQQNEKLFF